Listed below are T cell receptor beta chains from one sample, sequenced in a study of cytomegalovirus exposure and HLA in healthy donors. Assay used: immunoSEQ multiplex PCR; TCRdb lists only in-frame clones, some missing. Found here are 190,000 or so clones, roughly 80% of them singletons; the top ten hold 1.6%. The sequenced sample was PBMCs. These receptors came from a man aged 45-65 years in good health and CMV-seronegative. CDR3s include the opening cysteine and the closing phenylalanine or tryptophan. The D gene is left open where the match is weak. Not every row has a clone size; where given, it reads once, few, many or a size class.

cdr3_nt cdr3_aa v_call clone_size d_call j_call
TGCGCCAGCAGGCTTGGTGCGGCAGATTCACCCCTCCACTTT CASRLGAADSPLHF TRBV5-1 . . TRBJ1-6
TGTGCCAGCAGCTTAACAGGGAGCTCTGGGGCCAACGTCCTGACTTTC CASSLTGSSGANVLTF TRBV7-3 . . TRBJ2-6
TGTGCCAGTAGTATAGGACGCAGGGCCGGGGAGCTGTTTTTT CASSIGRRAGELFF TRBV19 . . TRBJ2-2
TGTGCCTGGAGTGGAACAGGGTACACTGAAGCTTTCTTT CAWSGTGYTEAFF TRBV30 . . TRBJ1-1
TGTGCCAGCAGCAAAGGGACGACAGGACGAAGCTCCTACGAGCAGTACTTC CASSKGTTGRSSYEQYF TRBV21-1 . . TRBJ2-7
TGTGCCAGCAGCGTACGGGTGGCCGGGGAGCTGTTTTTT CASSVRVAGELFF TRBV9 . . TRBJ2-2
TGTGCCAGCTCACCCTTAGAGGTGACCGCTAATGAAAAACTGTTTTTT CASSPLEVTANEKLFF TRBV18 few . TRBJ1-4
TGCAGCGTTGCACAGGGGATGCGCTATGGCTACACCTTC CSVAQGMRYGYTF TRBV29-1 once TRBD1 TRBJ1-2
TGTGCCAGCAGCTCCGGGTTGCAGGAGACCCAGTACTTC CASSSGLQETQYF TRBV7-2 . . TRBJ2-5
TGTGCCAGCAGTCTGGGGGGGAGACAGGGGGGGTTAGCTAACTATGGCTACACCTTC CASSLGGRQGGLANYGYTF TRBV28 . TRBD1 TRBJ1-2
TGTGCCATCAGTGAGTCGATTATAGGGGGCAGGGACGAGCAGTACTTC CAISESIIGGRDEQYF TRBV10-3 . TRBD1 TRBJ2-7
TGTGCCAGCGGGGGACAGGGGGCCTACGAGCAGTACTTC CASGGQGAYEQYF TRBV7-9 . TRBD1 TRBJ2-7
TGTGCCAGCAGCTTAGCCGTGACTTCTAGCACAGATACGCAGTATTTT CASSLAVTSSTDTQYF TRBV7-2 . . TRBJ2-3
TGTGCCAGCAACCCCCAGGCGGGAGGAACAGATACGCAGTATTTT CASNPQAGGTDTQYF TRBV6-4 once TRBD2 TRBJ2-3
TGTGCCTGGAGTAGCCTAGCGGGAGGGCCATCGACGGCTGATACGCAGTATTTT CAWSSLAGGPSTADTQYF TRBV30 . TRBD2 TRBJ2-3
TGTGCCAGTAGTACCGGATTACTAGCGGGAGGATACGAGCAGTACTTC CASSTGLLAGGYEQYF TRBV19 . TRBD2 TRBJ2-7
TGTGCCAGCTCACCAAACCCCCCGGGACAGGGCAATCAGCCCCAGCATTTT CASSPNPPGQGNQPQHF TRBV18 . TRBD1 TRBJ1-5